The 27 T cell receptor beta chains listed next were all sequenced from one sample in a study of human T cells and chemical hapten exposure. One entry per CDR3 protein, called by TCRdb with MiXCR from the RACE reads. In the table there are about 98,000 distinct CDR3 sequences, 11% of which are singletons. The sample's time point: pre-sensitization, week 0. Noted treatment: therapeutic diphenylcyclopropenone sensitization with weekly scalp DPC. Sequencing was performed on whole blood, taken in connection with sensitization to the hapten diphenylcyclopropenone (DPC). Receptors were obtained from a woman aged 55-69 years with alopecia areata. Some clones in this sample may be carry-over from other donors' samples.

The V gene is TRBV12-5, the J gene TRBJ1-2, with D tentatively TRBD1 (6 bases). In germline, CDR1 is LGHNT, CDR2 FRNRAP. Trimming took 1 base from V and 4 from J, leaving 13 bases between them. The CDR3 has 15 amino acids. The CDR3 region is CASGLGSGVIYGYTF. For the CDR3, the DNA is TGTGCTAGTGGTTTGGGGTCAGGGGTGATCTATGGCTACACCTTC.

The genes are TRBV2 and TRBJ1-4; the match to TRBD1 covers 10 bases. V lost 6 bases to trimming and J lost 0 bases; unmatched junction nucleotides: 10. In germline, CDR1 is SNHLY, CDR2 FYNNEI. The CDR3 extends over 18 amino acids. CDR3 residues: CASRNIRDRGTTNEKLFF. The CDR3 region has the DNA TGTGCCAGCAGAAATATTCGGGACAGGGGTACAACTAATGAAAAACTGTTTTTT.

The sample holds a few counts of this clonotype. V is TRBV6-1 and J is TRBJ2-3; D is unclear. Trimming removed 7 bases from V and 2 bases from J, with 10 bases in between. The CDR3 sequence is 13 residues long. The germline gives CDR1 MNHNS, CDR2 SASEGT. This CDR3 is CASITAYTDTQYF. CDR3 sequence (DNA): TGTGCCAGCATCACGGCTTACACAGATACGCAGTATTTT.

The chain uses TRBV30 and TRBJ1-3; D not certain. V lost 5 bases, J lost 4 bases, and 12 bases lay in between. The CDR3 consists of 13 residues. Germline V CDR1 and CDR2: GTSNPN, SVGIG (reference sequence). CDR3 DNA: TGTGCCTGGGCCCAGGAGTCGGGAAACACCATATATTTT. Its protein is CAWAQESGNTIYF.

In its sample, this clonotype was seen many times. This chain uses TRBV10-2 with TRBJ1-2; 7 positions match TRBD1. This CDR3 has 16 amino acids. The J segment lost 8 bases and the V segment lost 2 bases, leaving 14 bases of the junction unmatched. The germline V gene has CDR1 WSHSY and CDR2 SAAADI. This CDR3 reads CASSEPGGGGAGGYTF. The CDR3 DNA reads TGCGCCAGCAGTGAGCCCGGTGGAGGGGGCGCGGGCGGCTACACCTTC.

This clonotype was counted at least ten times. The CDR3 DNA sequence: TGTGCCAGCAGCGCCGGAAAATGGGACACTGAAGCTTTCTTT. Protein sequence: CASSAGKWDTEAFF. The J gene is TRBJ1-1, the V gene TRBV13; D is undetermined. V was pared by 5 bases and J by 3 bases, with 13 bases between. The germline CDR1 and CDR2 sequences are PRHDT and FYEKMQ (reference sequence). This CDR3 contains 14 residues.

The V and J genes are TRBV7-2 and TRBJ2-5; 11 bases align to TRBD2. This CDR3 region has 13 residues. Germline loops: CDR1 SGHTA, CDR2 FQGNSA. The J segment lost 14 bases and the V segment lost 1 base, leaving 6 bases of the junction unmatched. The CDR3 loop is CASSLGLAGTPYF. In nucleotides, the CDR3 is TGTGCCAGCAGCTTAGGACTAGCGGGGACGCCCTACTTC. Full variable domain (outside the CDR3, taken from reference TRBV7-2 and TRBJ2-5): GAGVSQSPSNKVTEKGKDVELRCDPISGHTALYWYRQSLGQGLEFLIYFQGNSAPDKSGLPSDRFSAERTGGSVSTLTIQRTQQEDSAVYLCASSLGLAGTPYFGPGTRLLVL.

The count of this clonotype is one. The chain combines TRBV28 with TRBJ1-1, with a possible D match to TRBD1 (5 bases). The CDR3 covers 13 residues. Trimming pared 6 bases from V and 3 bases from J, leaving 11 bases between. Looked up from germline, CDR1 is MDHEN and CDR2 is SYDVKM. CDR3: CASRPTGYTEAFF. As DNA, the CDR3 is TGTGCCAGCAGACCCACAGGATACACTGAAGCTTTCTTT.

This chain joins TRBV5-5 and TRBJ2-1; TRBD2 matches 9 bases. The CDR3 consists of 14 residues. V shed 6 bases and J 8 bases; nucleotides not matched to a gene: 9. CDR1 SGHKS and CDR2 YYEKEE come from the germline V gene (reference sequence). The DNA for the CDR3 is TGTGCCAGCACGTCGCTAGCGGGGCTCTATGAGCAGTTCTTC. This sequence encodes CASTSLAGLYEQFF.

This clonotype was seen a few times. The chain has TRBV12-3 or TRBV12-4 and TRBJ2-5; 8 nucleotides agree with TRBD2. This CDR3 region has 15 residues. V shed 3 bases, J shed 2 bases, and the junction held 5 bases outside the gene matches. For the CDR3, the DNA is TGTGCCAGCAGTTTTGGGGGACTAGTTCAAGAGACCCAGTACTTC. Translation: CASSFGGLVQETQYF.

At least ten counts were recorded for this clonotype. V and J are TRBV10-3 and TRBJ1-3; D call uncertain. This CDR3 contains 14 residues. The V gene's germline CDR1 is ENHRY and CDR2 SYGVKD. V shed 2 bases and J shed 7 bases, with 12 bases lying between them. The CDR3 coding sequence is TGTGCCATCAGTGAGACCGGGTTCTCGAACACCATATATTTT. Encoded protein: CAISETGFSNTIYF.

V and J are TRBV6-5 and TRBJ1-2, with D tentatively TRBD1 (6 bases). Germline CDR1 is MNHEY and CDR2 is SVGAGI. V was clipped by 0 bases and J by 4 bases, with 12 bases between them. The CDR3 contains 15 residues. The CDR3: CASSYSPGAPYGYTF. The CDR3 nucleotides are TGTGCCAGCAGTTACTCGCCAGGGGCGCCCTATGGCTACACCTTC.

This clonotype was counted between two and nine times. The chain combines TRBV10-3 with TRBJ1-2, with 7 bases aligning to TRBD1. The CDR3 has 14 residues. V lost 6 bases and J lost 8; bases outside the gene matches: 12. Germline V gene lookup returns CDR1 ENHRY and CDR2 SYGVKD. The CDR3 nucleotides read TGTGCCATCAGAAGTACCGGGACAGCATCCGGCTACACCTTC. This translates into CAIRSTGTASGYTF.

This clonotype was seen a few times. This chain links TRBV5-1 with TRBJ2-7; D possibly corresponds to TRBD1 (6 bases). Germline values: CDR1 SGHRS, CDR2 YFSETQ. The CDR3 is 13 residues long. V lost 4 bases to trimming and J lost 3 bases, with 11 bases between them. The CDR3 coding sequence is TGCGCCAGCAGCCCACAGGGCGACTACGAGCAGTACTTC. Translated: CASSPQGDYEQYF.

The chain couples TRBV12-3 or TRBV12-4 to TRBJ2-7, with D perhaps assigned TRBD1 or TRBD2 (7 bases each). CDR3 length equals 15 residues. V dropped 5 bases and J dropped 3 bases, with 17 bases sitting between them. The CDR3 bases are TGTGCCAGCAGTCGTCGACAGGGAGGGAACTACGAGCAGTACTTC. It is translated as CASSRRQGGNYEQYF.

This clonotype has ten or more counts. This rearrangement joins TRBV5-1 to TRBJ2-3; 9 bases align to TRBD2. The junction had 7 bases not matched to a gene; V was cut back by 4 bases and J by 1 base. The germline CDR1 and CDR2 sequences are SGHRS and YFSETQ. This CDR3 contains 16 residues. The CDR3, as DNA: TGCGCCAGCAGCCCGCCAATAGCGGGGGGCACAGATACGCAGTATTTT. Translation gives CASSPPIAGGTDTQYF.

This clonotype was detected ten times or more. The chain combines TRBV7-2 with TRBJ1-5; possibly TRBD1 for D (6 bases). CDR1 is SGHTA, CDR2 FQGNSA, per germline. Trimming pared 1 base from V and 9 bases from J, leaving 10 bases between. This CDR3 contains 13 residues. The CDR3 loop is CASSLVRGTPQHF. The CDR3 coding sequence is TGTGCCAGCAGCTTAGTAAGGGGGACGCCCCAGCATTTT.

Only one count was recorded for this clonotype. A single base separates this from a much larger clone, so it may be a read error. The chain couples TRBV2 to TRBJ2-7; no clear D gene. Per germline, CDR1 SNHLY and CDR2 FYNNEI. The CDR3 spans 11 residues. The CDR3 nucleotides read TGTGCCAGCAGCGCTGCCCTCGAGCACTACTTC. This translates into CASSAALEHYF.

This clonotype was observed many times. CDR3 nucleotides: TGTGCCAGCAGTTCCCAGGGTCGAGCCAACGTCCTGACTTTC. Amino acid sequence: CASSSQGRANVLTF. The J gene is TRBJ2-6, the V gene TRBV6-5; maybe TRBD1 (5 bases). This CDR3 contains 14 residues. CDR1 and CDR2 from the germline V gene are MNHEY and SVGAGI. Trimming stripped 4 bases from V and 7 bases from J, with 11 bases between.

This clonotype was seen at least ten times. The chain links TRBV7-2 to TRBJ1-5; D gene uncertain. The CDR3 length is 14 residues. Germline V CDR1 and CDR2: SGHTA, FQGNSA. The V gene lost 8 bases and the J gene lost 7 bases, with 18 bases spanning the gap. CDR3 region: CASGDGRAPQPQHF. CDR3 sequence (DNA): TGTGCCAGCGGGGATGGTAGAGCGCCCCAGCCCCAGCATTTT. Supplemented by reference TRBV7-2 and TRBJ1-5, the full variable domain reads GAGVSQSPSNKVTEKGKDVELRCDPISGHTALYWYRQSLGQGLEFLIYFQGNSAPDKSGLPSDRFSAERTGGSVSTLTIQRTQQEDSAVYLCASGDGRAPQPQHFGDGTRLSIL.

This clonotype has more than one count but fewer than ten. The chain joins TRBV6-1 to TRBJ2-3; 8 bases match TRBD1. The V gene's germline CDR1 is MNHNS and CDR2 SASEGT. V shed 2 bases, J shed 4 bases, and the junction held 8 bases outside the gene matches. This CDR3 is built from 16 residues. CDR3 region: CASSETRQGWSDTQYF. The CDR3 DNA sequence: TGTGCCAGCAGTGAAACTCGACAGGGGTGGTCAGATACGCAGTATTTT.

This clonotype was seen a handful of times. This sequence joins TRBV19 and TRBJ1-4; possible D gene TRBD1, 5 bases. The V gene's germline CDR1 is LNHDA and CDR2 SQIVND (reference sequence). The V gene lost 8 bases and the J gene lost 6 bases, with 13 bases spanning the gap. The CDR3 runs to 13 residues. CDR3: CASGTETDEKLFF. The CDR3 DNA is TGTGCCAGTGGAACCGAGACAGATGAAAAACTGTTTTTT.

This clonotype has only a few counts. This chain links TRBV29-1 with TRBJ2-4; TRBD1 is a possible D gene (7 bases). In germline, CDR1 is SQVTM, CDR2 ANQGSEA. The CDR3 totals 14 residues. Trimming removed 1 base at V and 6 bases at J, with 13 bases between. The CDR3 DNA reads TGCAGCGTTGAAGGTCAGGGGGGTCTAAACATTCAGTACTTC. This sequence encodes CSVEGQGGLNIQYF. Combining the CDR3 with reference TRBV29-1 and TRBJ2-4 gives the whole variable domain SAVISQKPSRDICQRGTSLTIQCQVDSQVTMMFWYRQQPGQSLTLIATANQGSEATYESGFVIDKFPISRPNLTFSTLTVSNMSPEDSSIYLCSVEGQGGLNIQYFGAGTRLSVL.

This clonotype has a count of ten or more. The rearrangement uses TRBV9 and TRBJ2-1, with 10 bases lining up with TRBD2. Germline assignment: CDR1 SGDLS and CDR2 YYNGEE. The CDR3 is 18 amino acids. The J segment lost 4 bases and the V segment lost 0 bases, leaving 10 bases of the junction unmatched. The chain's CDR3 is CASSVDTSGDVSYNEQFF. The CDR3 nucleotides are TGTGCCAGCAGCGTAGACACTAGCGGGGACGTTAGTTACAATGAGCAGTTCTTC.

In its sample, this clonotype was seen many times. The chain couples TRBV20-1 to TRBJ1-1, with 7 nucleotides matching TRBD1. Germline trimming cut 0 bases from V and 1 base from J; bases unmatched to any gene: 2. Germline V gives CDR1 DFQATT, CDR2 SNEGSKA (reference sequence). The CDR3 extends over 14 amino acids. CDR3 in amino acids: CSARDRTGNTEAFF. CDR3 nucleotides: TGCAGTGCTAGAGACCGGACAGGGAACACTGAAGCTTTCTTT.

This clonotype was counted only a few times. This chain joins TRBV2 and TRBJ1-2, with a weak D call TRBD1 (6 bases). The CDR3 spans 11 residues. The V and J ends lost 11 bases and 6 bases respectively, with 13 bases between them. Germline V gives CDR1 SNHLY, CDR2 FYNNEI. Here the CDR3 reads CAGRAGDGYTF. CDR3 sequence (DNA): TGTGCCGGGCGCGCAGGGGATGGCTACACCTTC. The whole variable domain, filled in from reference TRBV2 and TRBJ1-2, reads EPEVTQTPSHQVTQMGQEVILRCVPISNHLYFYWYRQILGQKVEFLVSFYNNEISEKSEIFDDQFSVERPDGSNFTLKIRSTKLEDSAMYFCAGRAGDGYTFGSGTRLTVV.

This clonotype appeared many times. The chain is built from TRBV7-8 and TRBJ2-7, with 10 nucleotides matching TRBD2. Germline V CDR1 and CDR2: SGHVS, FQNEAQ. The V gene end was trimmed by 2 bases and the J gene end by 0 bases; junction bases not matched to a gene: 4. The CDR3 covers 16 residues. DNA of the CDR3: TGTGCCAGCAGCTTATTTGGACTAGCGGCCTCCTACGAGCAGTACTTC. Translating it yields CASSLFGLAASYEQYF.